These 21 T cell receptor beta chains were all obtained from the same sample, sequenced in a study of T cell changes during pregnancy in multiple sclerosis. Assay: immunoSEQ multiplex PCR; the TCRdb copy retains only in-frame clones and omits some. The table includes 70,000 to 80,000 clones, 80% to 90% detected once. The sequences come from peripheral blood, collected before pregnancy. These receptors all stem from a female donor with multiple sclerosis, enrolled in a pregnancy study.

The CDR3 reads CASSSYRDRENYGYTF. Here the CDR3 DNA reads TGTGCCAGCAGCAGCTACCGGGACAGGGAGAACTATGGCTACACCTTC. The chain is built from TRBV5-6 and TRBJ1-2; 9 bases are shared with TRBD1. The CDR3 is 16 amino acids. With 4 bases clipped from V and 2 bases from J, the junction kept 9 bases outside the gene matches. CDR1 SGHDT and CDR2 YYEEEE come from the germline V gene.

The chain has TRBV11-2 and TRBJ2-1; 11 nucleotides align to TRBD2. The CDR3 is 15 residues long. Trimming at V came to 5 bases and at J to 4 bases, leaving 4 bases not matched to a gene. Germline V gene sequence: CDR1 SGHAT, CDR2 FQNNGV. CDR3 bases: TGTGCCAGCAGCCCGAGGACTAGCGGGTACAATGAGCAGTTCTTC. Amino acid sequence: CASSPRTSGYNEQFF.

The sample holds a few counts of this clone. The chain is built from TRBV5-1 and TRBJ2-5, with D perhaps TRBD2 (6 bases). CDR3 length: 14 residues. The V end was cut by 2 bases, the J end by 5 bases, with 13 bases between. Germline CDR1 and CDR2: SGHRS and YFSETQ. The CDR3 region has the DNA TGCGCCAGCAGCTTACTGGGGGGATTCGAGACCCAGTACTTC. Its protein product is CASSLLGGFETQYF.

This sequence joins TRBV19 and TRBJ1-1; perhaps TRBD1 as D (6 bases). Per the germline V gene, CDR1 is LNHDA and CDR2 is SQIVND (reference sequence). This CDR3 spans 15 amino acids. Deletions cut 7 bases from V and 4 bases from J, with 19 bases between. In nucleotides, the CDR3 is TGTGCCAGTAACTCCCTTTGGGGGCGGGCCACTGAAGCTTTCTTT. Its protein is CASNSLWGRATEAFF.

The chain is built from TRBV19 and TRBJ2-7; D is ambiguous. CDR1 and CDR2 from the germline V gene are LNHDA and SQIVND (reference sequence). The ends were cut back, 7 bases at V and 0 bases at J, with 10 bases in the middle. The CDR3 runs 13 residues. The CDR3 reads CASTHPSSYEQYF. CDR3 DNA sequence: TGTGCCAGTACTCACCCGAGCTCCTACGAGCAGTACTTC.

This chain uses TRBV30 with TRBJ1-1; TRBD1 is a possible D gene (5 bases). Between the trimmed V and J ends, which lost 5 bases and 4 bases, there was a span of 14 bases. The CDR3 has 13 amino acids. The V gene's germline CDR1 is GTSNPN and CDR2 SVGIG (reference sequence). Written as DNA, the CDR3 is TGTGCCTGGGCCTTGGAGCAGGGCACTGAAGCTTTCTTT. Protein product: CAWALEQGTEAFF.

This chain's CDR3 is CASSVGGTTETQYF. The DNA of the CDR3 is TGTGCCAGCAGCGTAGGGGGGACTACAGAGACCCAGTACTTC. The rearrangement uses TRBV9 and TRBJ2-5; TRBD2 matches 7 bases. CDR3 size: 14 residues. J gave up 4 bases and V 0 bases, and 3 bases lay outside the gene matches. In germline, CDR1 is SGDLS, CDR2 YYNGEE.

The CDR3 DNA is TGTGCTAGTGGTTTGCCCCACAGGGGGGATAACTATGGCTACACCTTC. Its translation: CASGLPHRGDNYGYTF. This sequence joins TRBV12-5 and TRBJ1-2; 8 bases are shared with TRBD1. Germline CDR1 and CDR2: LGHNT and FRNRAP. V lost 2 bases, J lost 1 base, and 6 bases stayed unmatched. The CDR3 is 16 amino acids.

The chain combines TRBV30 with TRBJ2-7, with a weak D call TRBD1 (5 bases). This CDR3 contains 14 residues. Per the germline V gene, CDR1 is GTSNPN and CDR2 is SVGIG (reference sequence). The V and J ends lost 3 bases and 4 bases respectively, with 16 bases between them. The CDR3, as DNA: TGTGCCTGGAGGAGCAGGGTACTCCATTACGAGCAGTACTTC. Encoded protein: CAWRSRVLHYEQYF.

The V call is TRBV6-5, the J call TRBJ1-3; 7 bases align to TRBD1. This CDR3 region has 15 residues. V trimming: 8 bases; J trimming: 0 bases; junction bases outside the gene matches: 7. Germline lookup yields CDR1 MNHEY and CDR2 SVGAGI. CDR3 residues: CASGNRGSSGNTIYF. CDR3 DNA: TGTGCCAGCGGTAACAGGGGAAGCTCTGGAAACACCATATATTTT.

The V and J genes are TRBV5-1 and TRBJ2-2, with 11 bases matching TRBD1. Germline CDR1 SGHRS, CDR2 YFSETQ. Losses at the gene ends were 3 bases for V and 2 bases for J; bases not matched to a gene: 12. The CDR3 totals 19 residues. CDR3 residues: CASSSRPSGTGGNTGELFF. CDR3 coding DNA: TGCGCCAGCAGCTCCCGTCCCTCCGGGACAGGGGGTAACACCGGGGAGCTGTTTTTT. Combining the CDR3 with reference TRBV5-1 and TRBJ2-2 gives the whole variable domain KAGVTQTPRYLIKTRGQQVTLSCSPISGHRSVSWYQQTPGQGLQFLFEYFSETQRNKGNFPGRFSGRQFSNSRSEMNVSTLELGDSALYLCASSSRPSGTGGNTGELFFGEGSRLTVL.

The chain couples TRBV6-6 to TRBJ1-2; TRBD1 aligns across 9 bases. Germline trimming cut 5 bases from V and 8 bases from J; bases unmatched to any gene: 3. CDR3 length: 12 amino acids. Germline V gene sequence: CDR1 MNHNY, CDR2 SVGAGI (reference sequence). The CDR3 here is CASSRQGVGYTF. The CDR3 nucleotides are TGTGCCAGCAGTCGACAGGGGGTCGGCTACACCTTC.

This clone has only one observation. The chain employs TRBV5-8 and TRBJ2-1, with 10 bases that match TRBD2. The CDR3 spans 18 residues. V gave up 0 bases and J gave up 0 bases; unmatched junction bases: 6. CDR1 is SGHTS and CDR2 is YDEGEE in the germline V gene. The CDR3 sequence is CASSLEAGGISSYNEQFF. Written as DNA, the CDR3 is TGTGCCAGCAGCTTGGAAGCGGGGGGGATAAGCTCCTACAATGAGCAGTTCTTC.

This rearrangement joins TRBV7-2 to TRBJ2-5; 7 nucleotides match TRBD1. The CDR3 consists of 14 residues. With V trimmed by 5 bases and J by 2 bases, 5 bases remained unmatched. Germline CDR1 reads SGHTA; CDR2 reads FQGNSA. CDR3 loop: CASSADREQETQYF. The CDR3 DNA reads TGTGCCAGCAGCGCAGACAGGGAACAAGAGACCCAGTACTTC.

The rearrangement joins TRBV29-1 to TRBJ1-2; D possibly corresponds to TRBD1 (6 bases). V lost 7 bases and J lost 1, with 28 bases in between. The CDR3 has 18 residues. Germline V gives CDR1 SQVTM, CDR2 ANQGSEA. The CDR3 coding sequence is TGCAGCGCCGCTGGTTGGACAGTCGGGAATAGTGTTAACTATGGCTACACCTTC. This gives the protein CSAAGWTVGNSVNYGYTF.

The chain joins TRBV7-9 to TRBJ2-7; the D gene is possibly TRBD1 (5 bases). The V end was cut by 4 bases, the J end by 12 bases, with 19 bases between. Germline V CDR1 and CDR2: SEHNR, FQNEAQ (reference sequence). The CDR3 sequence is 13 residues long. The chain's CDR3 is CASSSQTTGVPYF. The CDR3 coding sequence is TGTGCCAGCAGCTCCCAGACCACAGGCGTTCCGTACTTC.

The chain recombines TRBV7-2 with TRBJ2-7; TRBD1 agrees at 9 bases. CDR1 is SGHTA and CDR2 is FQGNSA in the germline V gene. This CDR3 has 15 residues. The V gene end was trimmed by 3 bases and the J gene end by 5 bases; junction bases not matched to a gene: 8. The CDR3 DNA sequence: TGTGCCAGCAGCTTCCGGGACAGGGTTATTGACGAGCAGTACTTC. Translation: CASSFRDRVIDEQYF.

CDR3 sequence: CASSVVLAGRTDTQYF. CDR3 DNA: TGTGCCAGCAGCGTAGTACTAGCGGGACGCACAGATACGCAGTATTTT. This sequence joins TRBV9 and TRBJ2-3; 10 bases match TRBD2. The CDR3 is 16 residues long. Germline V lookup: CDR1 SGDLS, CDR2 YYNGEE. V was clipped by 0 bases and J by 1 base; unmatched bases: 2.

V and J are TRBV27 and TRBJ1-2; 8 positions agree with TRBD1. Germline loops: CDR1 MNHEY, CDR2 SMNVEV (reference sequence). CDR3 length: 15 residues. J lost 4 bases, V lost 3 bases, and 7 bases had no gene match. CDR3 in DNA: TGTGCCAGCAGTTTCTCCGGGACAGGAGGCTATGGCTACACCTTC. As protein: CASSFSGTGGYGYTF.

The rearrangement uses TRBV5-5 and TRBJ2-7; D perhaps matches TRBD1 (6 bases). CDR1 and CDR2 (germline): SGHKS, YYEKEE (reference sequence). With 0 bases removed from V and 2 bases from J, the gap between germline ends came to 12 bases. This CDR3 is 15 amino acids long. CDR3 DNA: TGTGCCAGCAGCTTGGGGGCAGGGGTGCCCTACGAGCAGTACTTC. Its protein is CASSLGAGVPYEQYF.

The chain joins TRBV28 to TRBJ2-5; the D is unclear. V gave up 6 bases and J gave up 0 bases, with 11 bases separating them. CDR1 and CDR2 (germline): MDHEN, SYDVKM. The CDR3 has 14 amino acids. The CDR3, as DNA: TGTGCCAGCAGCTATCCTGCGTACCAAGAGACCCAGTACTTC. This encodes CASSYPAYQETQYF. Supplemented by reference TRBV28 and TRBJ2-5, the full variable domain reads DVKVTQSSRYLVKRTGEKVFLECVQDMDHENMFWYRQDPGLGLRLIYFSYDVKMKEKGDIPEGYSVSREKKERFSLILESASTNQTSMYLCASSYPAYQETQYFGPGTRLLVL.